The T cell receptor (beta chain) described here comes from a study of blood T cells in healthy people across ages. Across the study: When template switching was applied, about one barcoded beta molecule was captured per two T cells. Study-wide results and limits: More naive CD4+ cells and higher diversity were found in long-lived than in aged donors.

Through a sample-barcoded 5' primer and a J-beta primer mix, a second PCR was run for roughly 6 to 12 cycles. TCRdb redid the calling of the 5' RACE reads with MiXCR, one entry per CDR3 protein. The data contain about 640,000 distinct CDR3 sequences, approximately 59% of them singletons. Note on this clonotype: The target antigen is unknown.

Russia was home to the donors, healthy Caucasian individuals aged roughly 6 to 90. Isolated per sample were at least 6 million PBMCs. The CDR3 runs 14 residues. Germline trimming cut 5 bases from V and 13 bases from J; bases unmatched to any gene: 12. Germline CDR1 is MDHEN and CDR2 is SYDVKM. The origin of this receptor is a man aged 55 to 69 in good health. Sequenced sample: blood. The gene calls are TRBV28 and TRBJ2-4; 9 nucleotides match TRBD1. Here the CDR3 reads CASSVPQDRGRQYF. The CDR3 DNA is TGTGCCAGCAGTGTACCCCAGGACAGGGGACGGCAGTACTTC.